These 7 T cell receptor beta chains were sequenced from one sample in a study of blood T cell repertoires in COVID-19. Sequencing was performed with immunoSEQ multiplex PCR; in TCRdb, only in-frame clones are kept and a portion is missing. The sample carries about 120,000 clones, 80% to 85% recorded once. Sequencing used PBMCs or T cells enriched from blood (not recorded which). The receptors were sampled from a woman aged 25 to 39 who had recovered from COVID-19.

This clone has more than one count but fewer than ten. J is TRBJ2-2 and V is TRBV5-4; tentative D call: TRBD2 (6 bases). This CDR3 region has 14 residues. V was trimmed by 4 bases and J by 5 bases, leaving 12 bases between them. Looked up from germline, CDR1 is SGHNT and CDR2 is YYREEE (reference sequence). The CDR3: CASSLGTRTGELFF. As DNA, the CDR3 is TGTGCCAGCAGCCTAGGGACTCGTACCGGGGAGCTGTTTTTT.

The chain couples TRBV7-9 to TRBJ2-7, with D uncertain. Germline V lookup: CDR1 SEHNR, CDR2 FQNEAQ (reference sequence). The CDR3 is 17 residues long. V lost 3 bases to trimming and J lost 4 bases, with 22 bases between them. CDR3 protein: CASSFSPSRTKNYEQYF. The CDR3 nucleotides read TGTGCCAGCAGCTTCAGCCCCTCTAGAACTAAAAATTACGAGCAGTACTTC.

This chain uses TRBV7-3 with TRBJ2-3, with 11 bases identical to TRBD1. Trimming removed 5 bases from V and 4 bases from J; junction bases left unmatched: 8. Germline assignment: CDR1 SGHTA and CDR2 FQGTGA. CDR3 length: 16 amino acids. In nucleotides, the CDR3 is TGTGCCAGCAGCCAGCGGACAGGGGGCTTCTCAGATACGCAGTATTTT. Amino acid sequence: CASSQRTGGFSDTQYF.

The gene calls are TRBV28 and TRBJ1-2; D gene uncertain. This CDR3 region has 13 residues. The germline gives CDR1 MDHEN, CDR2 SYDVKM. V dropped 6 bases and J dropped 2 bases, with 10 bases sitting between them. The CDR3 spells CASRANWNYGYTF. In DNA, the CDR3 is TGTGCCAGCAGAGCCAACTGGAACTATGGCTACACCTTC.

This clone was detected a few times. In nucleotides, the CDR3 is TGTGCCAGCAGCTTAGAGACTAGCGGGATAGGCCTGGAGACCCAGTACTTC. Protein product: CASSLETSGIGLETQYF. The genes are TRBV7-9 and TRBJ2-5; TRBD2 matches 11 bases. V trimming: 1 base; J trimming: 5 bases; junction bases outside the gene matches: 9. Germline lookup yields CDR1 SEHNR and CDR2 FQNEAQ (reference sequence). This CDR3 contains 17 residues.

This clone has only a few counts. This chain connects TRBV7-7 to TRBJ2-3; 10 bases line up with TRBD2. Germline-derived CDR1 and CDR2 are SSHAT and FNYEAQ (reference sequence). CDR3 length: 15 residues. Trimming at V came to 3 bases and at J to 2 bases, leaving 2 bases not matched to a gene. The CDR3: CASSFLAGDTDTQYF. CDR3 sequence (DNA): TGTGCCAGCAGCTTCCTAGCGGGAGACACAGATACGCAGTATTTT.

This sequence joins TRBV7-2 and TRBJ1-2; tentative D call: TRBD1 (5 bases). Trimming pared 6 bases from V and 4 bases from J, leaving 12 bases between. Looked up from germline, CDR1 is SGHTA and CDR2 is FQGNSA. CDR3 length: 13 amino acids. The CDR3 protein is CASRPGLLYGYTF. As DNA, the CDR3 is TGTGCCAGCAGACCGGGACTGCTCTATGGCTACACCTTC.